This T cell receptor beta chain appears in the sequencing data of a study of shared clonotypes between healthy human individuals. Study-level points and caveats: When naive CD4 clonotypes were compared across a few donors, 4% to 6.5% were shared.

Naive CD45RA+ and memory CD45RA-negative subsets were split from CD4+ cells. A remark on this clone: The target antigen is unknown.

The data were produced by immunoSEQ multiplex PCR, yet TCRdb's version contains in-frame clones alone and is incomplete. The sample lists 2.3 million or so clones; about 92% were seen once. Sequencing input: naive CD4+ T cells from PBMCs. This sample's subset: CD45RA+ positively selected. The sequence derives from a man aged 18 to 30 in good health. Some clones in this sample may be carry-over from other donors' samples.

The CDR3 is CAASPGQSVNTQYF. CDR3 coding DNA: TGTGCCGCCTCCCCGGGACAGTCGGTTAATACGCAGTATTTT. V is TRBV6-1 and J is TRBJ2-3, with TRBD1 identical over 7 bases. The ends lost 11 bases at V and 7 bases at J; junction bases unmatched: 15. Germline loops: CDR1 MNHNS, CDR2 SASEGT. The CDR3 covers 14 residues.